The 7 T cell receptor beta chains below were found in one sample sequenced in a study of T cells in Graves' hyperthyroidism and ophthalmopathy. The source material, RNA transcripts, was used to amplify TCR beta CDR3 regions. The TCR CDR3 was amplified in a first-round RT-PCR using the HTBI primer set. TCRdb processed the multiplex PCR reads anew with MiXCR; each CDR3 protein has one entry. This sample has 300,000 to 450,000 distinct CDR3 sequences; roughly 14% occur once, and the top ten carry around 20%. The sample consisted of blood. All receptors derive from a woman aged 30 to 39 with Graves' ophthalmopathy.

This clonotype was seen a handful of times. Relative to the germline gene, one junction end is altered; a read error may explain this. The V call is TRBV25-1, the J call TRBJ1-3, with D unclear. The CDR3 spans 15 residues. The V gene's germline CDR1 is MGHDK and CDR2 SYGVNS. Here the CDR3 DNA reads TGTGCCAGCAGTTCATCCGGGATTCCCCGAAACGCCATATATTTT. It encodes CASSSSGIPRNAIYF.

This clonotype was picked up many times. The chain recombines TRBV13 with TRBJ1-1; the D is unclear. The CDR3 covers 14 residues. CDR1 PRHDT and CDR2 FYEKMQ come from the germline V gene (reference sequence). Trimming left V 3 bases short and J 5 bases short, with 13 bases between. The CDR3: CASSFRGSETEAFF. CDR3 in DNA: TGTGCCAGCAGCTTTCGGGGATCTGAGACTGAAGCTTTCTTT. The whole variable domain, remainder taken from reference TRBV13 and TRBJ1-1, is AAGVIQSPRHLIKEKRETATLKCYPIPRHDTVYWYQQGPGQDPQFLISFYEKMQSDKGSIPDRFSAQQFSDYHSELNMSSLELGDSALYFCASSFRGSETEAFFGQGTRLTVV.

This clonotype was found many times. This chain links TRBV5-6 with TRBJ2-1; D gene unclear. The CDR3 length is 11 residues. Looked up from germline, CDR1 is SGHDT and CDR2 is YYEEEE. Trimming removed 2 bases from V and 9 bases from J, with 6 bases in between. The CDR3 sequence: CASSLFGEQFF. The CDR3, as DNA: TGTGCCAGCAGCTTATTTGGTGAGCAGTTCTTC. Full variable domain (remainder filled in from reference TRBV5-6 and TRBJ2-1): DAGVTQSPTHLIKTRGQQVTLRCSPKSGHDTVSWYQQALGQGPQFIFQYYEEEERQRGNFPDRFSGHQFPNYSSELNVNALLLGDSALYLCASSLFGEQFFGPGTRLTVL.

A word on this clonotype: It may be a read error: a sequence one base away is much more abundant. V usage is TRBV12-3 or TRBV12-4 and J usage is TRBJ2-3; 12 bases match TRBD1. This CDR3 is 15 amino acids long. V shed 6 bases, J shed 4 bases, and the junction held 5 bases outside the gene matches. The CDR3 DNA follows: TGTGCCAGCAGAGACGGGACAGGGGGCGCAGATACGCAGTATTTT. Amino acid sequence: CASRDGTGGADTQYF.

This clonotype was recorded many times. The J gene is TRBJ2-7, the V gene TRBV18, with 9 bases matching TRBD1. Trimming at V came to 4 bases and at J to 6 bases, leaving 13 bases not matched to a gene. CDR1 and CDR2 from the germline V gene are KGHSH and LQKENI. The CDR3 is 16 residues long. The CDR3 here is CASSLHPPGTGTEQYF. The CDR3 coding sequence is TGTGCCAGCTCACTACACCCTCCCGGGACAGGGACCGAGCAGTACTTC.

The chain combines TRBV11-2 with TRBJ1-1; maybe TRBD1 (6 bases). Germline values: CDR1 SGHAT, CDR2 FQNNGV. The CDR3 totals 14 residues. The V end was cut by 2 bases, the J end by 7 bases, with 14 bases between. The CDR3 reads CASSLRSGQSEAFF. CDR3 nucleotides: TGTGCCAGCAGCTTAAGGTCCGGACAGAGTGAAGCTTTCTTT.

There are many counts of this clonotype. V is TRBV28 and J is TRBJ1-5; possibly TRBD1 for D (6 bases). The CDR3 covers 14 residues. Germline loops: CDR1 MDHEN, CDR2 SYDVKM. The V end was cut by 6 bases, the J end by 6 bases, with 15 bases between. The CDR3 DNA is TGTGCCAGCAGAGTACAGGGTATAGGTCAGCCCCAGCATTTT. This translates into CASRVQGIGQPQHF.